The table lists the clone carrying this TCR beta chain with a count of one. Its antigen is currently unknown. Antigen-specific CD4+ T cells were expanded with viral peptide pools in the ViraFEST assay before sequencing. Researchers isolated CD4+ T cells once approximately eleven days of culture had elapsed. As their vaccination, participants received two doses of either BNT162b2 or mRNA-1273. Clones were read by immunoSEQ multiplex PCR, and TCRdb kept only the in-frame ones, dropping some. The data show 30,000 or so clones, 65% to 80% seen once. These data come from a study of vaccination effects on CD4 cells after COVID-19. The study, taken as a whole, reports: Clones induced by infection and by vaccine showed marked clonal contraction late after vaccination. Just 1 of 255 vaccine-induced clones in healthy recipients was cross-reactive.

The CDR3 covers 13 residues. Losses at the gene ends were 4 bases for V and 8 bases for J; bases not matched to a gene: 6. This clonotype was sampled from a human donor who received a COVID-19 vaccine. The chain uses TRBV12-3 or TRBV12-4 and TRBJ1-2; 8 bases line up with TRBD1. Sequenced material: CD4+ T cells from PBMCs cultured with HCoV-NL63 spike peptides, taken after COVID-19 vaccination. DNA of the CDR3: TGTGCCAGCAGTTCGACAGGGGCGTGGGGCTACACCTTC. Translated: CASSSTGAWGYTF.